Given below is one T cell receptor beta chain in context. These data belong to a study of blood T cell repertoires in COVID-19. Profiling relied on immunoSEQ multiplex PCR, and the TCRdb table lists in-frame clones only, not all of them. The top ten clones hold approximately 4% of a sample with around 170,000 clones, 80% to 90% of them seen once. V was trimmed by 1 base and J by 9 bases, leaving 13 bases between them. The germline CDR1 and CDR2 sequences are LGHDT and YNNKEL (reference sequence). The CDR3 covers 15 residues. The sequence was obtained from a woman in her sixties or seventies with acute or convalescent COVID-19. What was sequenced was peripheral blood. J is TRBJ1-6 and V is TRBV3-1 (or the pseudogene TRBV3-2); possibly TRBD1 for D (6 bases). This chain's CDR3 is CASSQGDTSTSPLHF. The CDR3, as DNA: TGTGCCAGCAGCCAAGGGGACACCTCGACTTCACCCCTCCACTTT.